This entry lists 23 T cell receptor beta chains sequenced from one sample in a study of shared clonotypes between healthy human individuals. Only in-frame clones appear in the TCRdb table, and some are missing; sequencing was by immunoSEQ multiplex PCR. This table holds around 1.1 million clones, more than 75% found once. Sequencing input: memory CD4+ T cells from PBMCs. Subset of the sample: CD45RA-negative fraction. These receptors were taken from a man aged 18 to 35 in good health. Some clones in this sample may be carry-over from other donors' samples.

This sequence joins TRBV11-2 and TRBJ2-5, with TRBD2 matching over 13 bases. V dropped 5 bases and J dropped 5; count of bases not matched to a gene: 5. The CDR3 is 15 residues long. Germline V lookup: CDR1 SGHAT, CDR2 FQNNGV. The CDR3 DNA follows: TGTGCCAGCAGCCCAGGACTAGCGGGAGTGGAGACCCAGTACTTC. Protein sequence: CASSPGLAGVETQYF.

This chain joins TRBV18 and TRBJ1-2, with 8 bases that match TRBD1. Germline trimming cut 4 bases from V and 8 bases from J; bases unmatched to any gene: 9. The CDR3 length is 14 residues. The germline CDR1 and CDR2 sequences are KGHSH and LQKENI. The CDR3 region has the DNA TGTGCCAGCTCACTACAGGACAGGGTAGAGGGCTACACCTTC. It yields the protein CASSLQDRVEGYTF.

This chain uses TRBV7-2 with TRBJ1-2; D ambiguous. V gave up 4 bases and J gave up 8 bases, with 8 bases separating them. The V gene's germline CDR1 is SGHTA and CDR2 FQGNSA. The CDR3 has 11 residues. DNA for the CDR3: TGTGCCAGCAGCTCCGCATGGGGCTACACCTTC. Its protein product is CASSSAWGYTF. The full variable domain, with the rest looked up from reference TRBV7-2 and TRBJ1-2, is GAGVSQSPSNKVTEKGKDVELRCDPISGHTALYWYRQSLGQGLEFLIYFQGNSAPDKSGLPSDRFSAERTGGSVSTLTIQRTQQEDSAVYLCASSSAWGYTFGSGTRLTVV.

V usage is TRBV20-1 and J usage is TRBJ2-5; D is uncertain. From germline, CDR1 is DFQATT and CDR2 SNEGSKA (reference sequence). V dropped 8 bases and J dropped 3 bases, with 10 bases sitting between them. CDR3 length: 11 residues. This CDR3 is CSTESKETQYF. The CDR3 bases are TGCAGTACTGAGTCCAAAGAGACCCAGTACTTC.

The gene calls are TRBV28 and TRBJ1-2; D gene unclear. Germline values: CDR1 MDHEN, CDR2 SYDVKM. V gave up 6 bases and J gave up 3 bases, with 8 bases separating them. The CDR3 runs 12 residues. Written as DNA, the CDR3 is TGTGCCAGCAGGATGTCGCACTATGGCTACACCTTC. It specifies CASRMSHYGYTF.

In its sample, this clone was seen a few times. The CDR3 coding sequence is TGCGCCAGCAGCTTGGTGACTGGCGGAGACACAGATACGCAGTATTTT. Translating gives CASSLVTGGDTDTQYF. The chain has TRBV5-1 and TRBJ2-3; D remains unclear. CDR3 length: 16 amino acids. The V end was cut by 0 bases, the J end by 2 bases, with 13 bases between. CDR1 SGHRS and CDR2 YFSETQ come from the germline V gene.

The rearrangement uses TRBV9 and TRBJ1-2; D is possibly TRBD1 (5 bases). There are 15 residues in the CDR3. Germline V gene sequence: CDR1 SGDLS, CDR2 YYNGEE. The ends were cut back, 0 bases at V and 4 bases at J, with 13 bases in the middle. The CDR3 sequence: CASSVGGRSFYGYTF. Here the CDR3 DNA reads TGTGCCAGCAGCGTAGGGGGCAGGTCTTTCTATGGCTACACCTTC.

The J gene is TRBJ2-1, the V gene TRBV9; D is perhaps TRBD1 (5 bases). The CDR3 is 14 residues long. The V and J ends lost 5 bases and 1 base respectively, with 10 bases between them. Germline V gene sequence: CDR1 SGDLS, CDR2 YYNGEE. This CDR3 is CASSGAGSYNEQFF. CDR3 bases: TGTGCCAGCAGTGGTGCAGGGTCCTACAATGAGCAGTTCTTC.

The chain employs TRBV28 and TRBJ1-2; tentative D call: TRBD1 (6 bases). V lost 3 bases and J lost 5, with 13 bases in between. The CDR3 contains 14 residues. CDR1 is MDHEN, CDR2 SYDVKM, per germline. CDR3 protein: CASSLWDNRYGYTF. The CDR3 bases are TGTGCCAGCAGTTTGTGGGACAACAGATATGGCTACACCTTC.

V and J are TRBV7-8 and TRBJ2-7, with D perhaps matching TRBD1 or TRBD2 (5 bases each). CDR3 length equals 12 residues. Germline lookup yields CDR1 SGHVS and CDR2 FQNEAQ. The V end was cut by 5 bases, the J end by 6 bases, with 11 bases between. The CDR3 region is CASSPRDAEQYF. DNA for the CDR3: TGTGCCAGCAGCCCCCGGGACGCCGAGCAGTACTTC.

The chain couples TRBV2 to TRBJ2-1; D is undetermined. CDR3 length: 13 residues. The germline V and J ends were trimmed by 3 bases and 8 bases, with 11 bases remaining between them. Germline V gene sequence: CDR1 SNHLY, CDR2 FYNNEI. This chain's CDR3 is CASSDREVDEQFF. The CDR3 DNA follows: TGTGCCAGCAGTGATAGGGAAGTGGATGAGCAGTTCTTC.

The V gene is TRBV19, the J gene TRBJ2-5; TRBD2 matches 10 bases. J gave up 1 base and V 7 bases, and 6 bases lay outside the gene matches. CDR1 and CDR2 from the germline V gene are LNHDA and SQIVND (reference sequence). This CDR3 has 15 amino acids. CDR3 region: CASTQREGLQETQYF. As DNA, the CDR3 is TGTGCCAGTACCCAGCGGGAGGGCCTCCAAGAGACCCAGTACTTC. Full variable domain (outside the CDR3, taken from reference TRBV19 and TRBJ2-5): DGGITQSPKYLFRKEGQNVTLSCEQNLNHDAMYWYRQDPGQGLRLIYYSQIVNDFQKGDIAEGYSVSREKKESFPLTVTSAQKNPTAFYLCASTQREGLQETQYFGPGTRLLVL.

This chain uses TRBV5-1 with TRBJ1-2, with D possibly TRBD1 on 5 matching bases. Germline loops: CDR1 SGHRS, CDR2 YFSETQ. The V end was cut by 0 bases, the J end by 2 bases, with 11 bases between. This CDR3 has 15 residues. Here the CDR3 DNA reads TGCGCCAGCAGCTTGGTTTGGGGACCGAACTATGGCTACACCTTC. Amino acid sequence: CASSLVWGPNYGYTF.

The count of this clone is one. The chain combines TRBV10-2 with TRBJ2-1; 10 positions match TRBD2. Trimming took 6 bases from V and 0 from J; bases not matched to a gene: 2. The CDR3 sequence is 15 residues long. CDR1 WSHSY and CDR2 SAAADI come from the germline V gene. The CDR3, as DNA: TGCGCCAGCAGGCGACTAGCGGGCTCCTACAATGAGCAGTTCTTC. Translated, it gives CASRRLAGSYNEQFF.

A single count supports this clone. The chain recombines TRBV7-2 with TRBJ1-2, with D possibly TRBD1 on 6 matching bases. The CDR3 has 14 residues. Germline V gene data show CDR1 as SGHTA and CDR2 as FQGNSA. V dropped 1 base and J dropped 7 bases, with 13 bases sitting between them. CDR3 residues: CASSLGKTGSGYTF. The CDR3 region has the DNA TGTGCCAGCAGCTTAGGAAAAACAGGGAGTGGCTACACCTTC.

This rearrangement joins TRBV10-3 to TRBJ1-6; D remains unclear. The CDR3 spans 16 residues. CDR1 and CDR2 (germline): ENHRY, SYGVKD. Trimming left V 0 bases short and J 5 bases short, with 11 bases between. The CDR3 reads CAISESTEGNNSPLHF. The CDR3 DNA is TGTGCCATCAGTGAGTCGACGGAGGGAAATAATTCACCCCTCCACTTT.

This clone was counted a few times. The chain employs TRBV9 and TRBJ2-7; 9 nucleotides match TRBD2. The germline CDR1 and CDR2 sequences are SGDLS and YYNGEE. CDR3 length: 15 amino acids. V dropped 0 bases and J dropped 4; count of bases not matched to a gene: 5. CDR3 region: CASSVDGSGSYEQYF. In DNA, the CDR3 is TGTGCCAGCAGCGTAGATGGTAGCGGGAGTTACGAGCAGTACTTC.

Comments on this clone: The same CDR3 also results from other DNA sequences found in this sample. The chain carries TRBV18 and TRBJ2-1; D unclear. There are 12 residues in the CDR3. Trimming pared 1 base from V and 7 bases from J, leaving 5 bases between. From germline, CDR1 is KGHSH and CDR2 LQKENI. Here the CDR3 DNA reads TGTGCCAGCTCACCACTGGGGAATGAGCAGTTCTTC. Residues: CASSPLGNEQFF. Together with reference TRBV18 and TRBJ2-1, the CDR3 gives the full variable domain: NAGVMQNPRHLVRRRGQEARLRCSPMKGHSHVYWYRQLPEEGLKFMVYLQKENIIDESGMPKERFSAEFPKEGPSILRIQQVVRGDSAAYFCASSPLGNEQFFGPGTRLTVL.

Only one count was recorded for this clone. A read error may account for a junction end that differs from germline. The V gene is TRBV5-4, the J gene TRBJ2-2; 8 bases match TRBD2. The CDR3 loop spans 15 amino acids. Germline V lookup: CDR1 SGHNT, CDR2 YYREEE (reference sequence). The CDR3 nucleotides are TGTGCCAGCAGCTTGCGGGAGGGTTACACTGGGGAGCTGTTTTTT. It specifies CASSLREGYTGELFF.

The chain is built from TRBV7-9 and TRBJ2-7, with 8 bases that match TRBD1. J gave up 6 bases and V 5 bases, and 6 bases lay outside the gene matches. In germline, CDR1 is SEHNR, CDR2 FQNEAQ (reference sequence). This CDR3 has 13 residues. CDR3 loop: CASSPRTGSEQYF. CDR3 in DNA: TGTGCCAGCAGCCCGAGGACAGGGAGCGAGCAGTACTTC.

There are a few counts of this clone. This rearrangement joins TRBV29-1 to TRBJ2-1; a weak D match, TRBD2 (5 bases). This CDR3 comprises 15 residues. Trimming stripped 6 bases from V and 6 bases from J, with 21 bases between. Looked up from germline, CDR1 is SQVTM and CDR2 is ANQGSEA. The CDR3 here is CSVVPLARGANEQFF. In DNA form, the CDR3 reads TGCAGCGTCGTCCCTCTAGCCCGAGGTGCCAATGAGCAGTTCTTC.

In its sample, this clone was seen a few times. This rearrangement joins TRBV7-9 to TRBJ2-6, with 8 bases that match TRBD2. Trimming took 5 bases from V and 2 from J; bases not matched to a gene: 8. Germline V gives CDR1 SEHNR, CDR2 FQNEAQ (reference sequence). This CDR3 comprises 17 residues. This chain's CDR3 is CASSEDLLAAGANVLTF. The CDR3 bases are TGTGCCAGCAGCGAGGACCTACTAGCGGCTGGGGCCAACGTCCTGACTTTC.

This clone was seen a few times. The J gene is TRBJ2-4, the V gene TRBV6-1; 7 bases align to TRBD2. CDR3 length equals 13 residues. Germline CDR1 is MNHNS and CDR2 is SASEGT. The V gene end was trimmed by 8 bases and the J gene end by 3 bases; junction bases not matched to a gene: 4. CDR3 in amino acids: CASGGGFKNIQYF. In DNA form, the CDR3 reads TGTGCCAGCGGCGGGGGATTCAAAAACATTCAGTACTTC.